These T cell receptor beta chains were read from a single sample in a study of cytomegalovirus exposure and HLA in healthy donors. Profiled with immunoSEQ multiplex PCR; TCRdb holds only in-frame clones, not every one. This table holds about 120,000 clones, about 86% found once. Input material: PBMCs. All receptors derive from a woman aged 25 to 39 in good health and CMV-seronegative. Both conserved end residues are part of each CDR3. Each record gives: J gene, D gene, V gene, clone size, CDR3 DNA, CDR3 protein. The D gene is left open where the match is weak. Rows give clone size only sometimes, using once, few, many, or a class for an expanded clone.

TRBJ2-7 | TRBD1 | TRBV6-1 | NA | TGTGCCAGCAGGGGGGCAGGGGGCGTATTCTACGAGCAGTACTTC | CASRGAGGVFYEQYF
TRBJ2-1 | TRBD2 | TRBV10-3 | NA | TGTGCCATCAGTGAGTCGGCCGAGCGGGAGATCTATGAGCAGTTCTTC | CAISESAEREIYEQFF
TRBJ2-6 | NA | TRBV5-6 | NA | TGTGCCAGCAGCCTGCTAGGACAGTTCTCTGGGGCCAACGTCCTGACTTTC | CASSLLGQFSGANVLTF
TRBJ2-6 | NA | TRBV5-5 | NA | TGTGCCAGCAGCTTGACGAGCGGCGGCCGAGGGGCCAACGTCCTGACTTTC | CASSLTSGGRGANVLTF
TRBJ2-5 | TRBD1 | TRBV28 | NA | TGTGCCAGCAGGCCCGGACAGGGCCGCGAGACCCAGTACTTC | CASRPGQGRETQYF
TRBJ2-3 | TRBD2 | TRBV7-2 | NA | TGTGCCAGCAGCTTAGGGGGTAGCGGGAGGGCCGGGGATACGCAGTATTTT | CASSLGGSGRAGDTQYF
TRBJ2-7 | TRBD1 | TRBV7-9 | NA | TGTGCCAGCTCCGGGCAAAGGGGGCTCAACGAGCAGTACTTC | CASSGQRGLNEQYF
TRBJ1-5 | TRBD1 | TRBV2 | NA | TGTGCCAGCACCCCCTCAGGACAGGTCCTGCATCAGCCCCAGCATTTT | CASTPSGQVLHQPQHF
TRBJ2-5 | TRBD2 | TRBV7-2 | NA | TGTGCCAGCAGCTTGCGCGGGAGCTCTGAGACCCAGTACTTC | CASSLRGSSETQYF
TRBJ2-5 | TRBD2 | TRBV7-9 | few | TGTGCCAGCAGCTTTCCTAGCGGGAGTGTTGAGACCCAGTACTTC | CASSFPSGSVETQYF
TRBJ2-7 | NA | TRBV5-1 | NA | TGCGCCAGCAGCTTGGGTGGTTACGAGCAGTACTTC | CASSLGGYEQYF
TRBJ1-5 | NA | TRBV27 | NA | TGTGCCAGCAGTTTTAGACAGAATAATCAGCCCCAGCATTTT | CASSFRQNNQPQHF
TRBJ2-3 | TRBD2 | TRBV10-3 | NA | TGTGCCATCAGTGATTGGACTAGCGGGTCAGATACGCAGTATTTT | CAISDWTSGSDTQYF
TRBJ2-7 | TRBD2 | TRBV5-6 | once | TGTGCCAGCAGCTCGGGACTAGCGGGAGGCACCTACGAGCAGTACTTC | CASSSGLAGGTYEQYF
TRBJ1-4 | NA | TRBV5-8 | NA | TGTGCCAGCAGCTTAGGGGTCTCAACTAATGAAAAACTGTTTTTT | CASSLGVSTNEKLFF
TRBJ1-1 | NA | TRBV11-2 | NA | TGTGCCAGCAGGTCTTCTCCGGGGAACATGAACACTGAAGCTTTCTTT | CASRSSPGNMNTEAFF
TRBJ1-2 | NA | TRBV28 | NA | TGTGCCAGCAGTTCTTATGGCTACACCTTC | CASSSYGYTF
TRBJ2-1 | NA | TRBV5-4 | NA | TGTGCCAGCAGCTTGGCCGTGGGTAGCGATGAGCAGTTCTTC | CASSLAVGSDEQFF
TRBJ2-7 | NA | TRBV14 | NA | TGTGCCAGCAGCCAGCAGGGCGGCACCTACGAGCAGTACTTC | CASSQQGGTYEQYF
TRBJ2-5 | TRBD1 | TRBV28 | NA | TGTGCCAGCAGGCTAATCCGGACAGGGGAAGAGACCCAGTACTTC | CASRLIRTGEETQYF
TRBJ1-3 | NA | TRBV28 | NA | TGTGCCAGCAGTTTGGGGGCGACAGGCTCTGGAAACACCATATATTTT | CASSLGATGSGNTIYF
TRBJ1-5 | NA | TRBV4-3 | NA | TGCGCCAGCAGCCCGGCGGCTGATAGCAATCAGCCCCAGCATTTT | CASSPAADSNQPQHF
TRBJ2-7 | NA | TRBV28 | NA | TGTGCCAGCAGTTTAGCCTCAGGGTCGAGGGAGCAGTACTTC | CASSLASGSREQYF
TRBJ2-3 | TRBD2 | TRBV9 | few | TGTGCCAGCAGCGCCTCAGCGGGATTCACAGATACGCAGTATTTT | CASSASAGFTDTQYF
TRBJ2-1 | NA | TRBV7-3 | NA | TGTGCCAGCAGCTTAGGGGGGGCGGGAGCTGGCTATGAGCAGTTCTTC | CASSLGGAGAGYEQFF
TRBJ2-2 | TRBD2 | TRBV5-1 | once | TGCGCCAGCAGCTTGACAAGACCGGGACTAGTCGTCCCCGGGGAGCTGTTTTTT | CASSLTRPGLVVPGELFF
TRBJ2-6 | NA | TRBV7-9 | NA | TGTGCCAGCAGCGCGGGCAAGGCTTCTGGGGCCAACGTCCTGACTTTC | CASSAGKASGANVLTF
TRBJ2-5 | NA | TRBV7-2 | NA | TGTGCCAGCAGCTTGGTACACCCGACCCAGTACTTC | CASSLVHPTQYF
TRBJ2-1 | NA | TRBV23-1 | NA | TGCGCCAGCAGGGCTAGCGAACCCTACAATGAGCAGTTCTTC | CASRASEPYNEQFF
TRBJ2-7 | NA | TRBV6-5 | few | TGTGCCAGCAGTTACTCAGGTTCAGGGGAGCAGTACTTC | CASSYSGSGEQYF